These 12 T cell receptor beta chains share one sample of origin, sequenced in a study of blood T cell repertoires in COVID-19. Sequencing used immunoSEQ multiplex PCR; TCRdb keeps in-frame clones, though not all of them. The table records 55,000 to 65,000 clones, about 90% of them present only once. Sequenced: peripheral blood. These receptors originate from a human donor with active COVID-19. The donor label of this sample is uncertain.

The CDR3 bases are TGTGCCAGCAGTACCGGGACACCGGGAAACACCATATATTTT. Translation: CASSTGTPGNTIYF. The chain employs TRBV6-5 and TRBJ1-3, with D possibly being TRBD1 (6 bases). CDR1 MNHEY and CDR2 SVGAGI come from the germline V gene. This CDR3 is built from 14 residues. Deletions cut 5 bases from V and 4 bases from J, with 12 bases between.

This clone was counted between two and nine times. The V and J genes are TRBV13 and TRBJ2-1; tentative D call: TRBD1 (6 bases). V lost 0 bases, J lost 7 bases, and 7 bases lay in between. CDR3 length equals 13 residues. Per germline, CDR1 PRHDT and CDR2 FYEKMQ (reference sequence). The CDR3: CASSLGRGNEQFF. DNA for the CDR3: TGTGCCAGCAGCTTAGGTAGGGGGAATGAGCAGTTCTTC.

The chain employs TRBV9 and TRBJ2-2; weak D call: TRBD2 (6 bases). The CDR3 is made up of 16 amino acids. The V and J ends lost 0 bases and 6 bases respectively, with 15 bases between them. Germline values: CDR1 SGDLS, CDR2 YYNGEE. The CDR3 is CASSVAGGEASGELFF. The CDR3 region has the DNA TGTGCCAGCAGCGTAGCCGGGGGAGAAGCGTCCGGGGAGCTGTTTTTT.

The genes are TRBV5-1 and TRBJ2-2, with D hard to call. The CDR3 contains 15 residues. V lost 4 bases and J 5 bases, leaving 15 bases between the germline ends. Germline CDR1 reads SGHRS; CDR2 reads YFSETQ. The CDR3 region has the DNA TGCGCCAGCAGCGGAACGGCGCCCGGGACCGGGGAGCTGTTTTTT. It specifies CASSGTAPGTGELFF.

The chain employs TRBV4-1 and TRBJ1-6; the D is unclear. CDR3 size: 14 residues. Germline CDR1 MGHRA, CDR2 YSYEKL. Trimming left V 0 bases short and J 2 bases short, with 2 bases between. CDR3 protein: CASSQDAYNSPLHF. The DNA for the CDR3 is TGCGCCAGCAGCCAAGACGCCTATAATTCACCCCTCCACTTT.

The chain uses TRBV5-4 and TRBJ2-3; no clear D. V dropped 1 base and J dropped 4 bases, with 4 bases sitting between them. The CDR3 contains 12 residues. Germline values: CDR1 SGHNT, CDR2 YYREEE (reference sequence). CDR3 DNA sequence: TGTGCCAGCAGCTTGTCCGCAGATACGCAGTATTTT. This encodes CASSLSADTQYF.

The CDR3 DNA follows: TGTGCCAGCAGTTACTCGGGGCAGTCACAGCAGCCCCAGCATTTT. It codes for CASSYSGQSQQPQHF. This chain links TRBV6-5 with TRBJ1-5; D is perhaps TRBD1 (5 bases). Trimming took 0 bases from V and 7 from J, leaving 13 bases between them. CDR3 length equals 15 residues. In germline, CDR1 is MNHEY, CDR2 SVGAGI.

With regard to this clone: One junction end disagrees with the germline gene, perhaps due to a read error. The gene calls are TRBV6-5 and TRBJ2-7; 7 bases are a match to TRBD1. CDR3 size: 15 residues. Germline lookup yields CDR1 MNHEY and CDR2 SVGAGI. This CDR3 is CASSDSGRGSYEQYF. In nucleotides, the CDR3 is TGTGCCAGCAGTGACTCGGGCAGGGGGTCCTACGAGCAGTACTTC.

The chain links TRBV18 to TRBJ2-7; 7 bases match TRBD1. After removal of 1 base from V and 5 bases from J, the junction contained 5 bases not matched to a gene. The CDR3 extends over 14 amino acids. Germline CDR1 is KGHSH and CDR2 is LQKENI. CDR3 nucleotide sequence: TGTGCCAGCTCACCACGGACAGGCGCCCACGAGCAGTACTTC. It translates to CASSPRTGAHEQYF. Combining the CDR3 with reference TRBV18 and TRBJ2-7 gives the whole variable domain NAGVMQNPRHLVRRRGQEARLRCSPMKGHSHVYWYRQLPEEGLKFMVYLQKENIIDESGMPKERFSAEFPKEGPSILRIQQVVRGDSAAYFCASSPRTGAHEQYFGPGTRLTVT.

This rearrangement joins TRBV30 to TRBJ1-4, with 10 bases fitting TRBD1. Germline V gene data show CDR1 as GTSNPN and CDR2 as SVGIG (reference sequence). Unmatched junction bases numbered 11, after V lost 3 bases and J lost 10 bases. The CDR3 totals 15 residues. The CDR3 is CAWSKRDRGQGKLFF. The CDR3 DNA reads TGTGCCTGGAGCAAAAGAGACAGGGGGCAGGGAAAACTGTTTTTT.

The V call is TRBV5-1, the J call TRBJ2-3; perhaps TRBD2 as D (6 bases). Looked up from germline, CDR1 is SGHRS and CDR2 is YFSETQ. The CDR3 spans 13 residues. V was trimmed by 9 bases and J by 3 bases, leaving 14 bases between them. CDR3 amino acids: CATRTTPTDTQYF. CDR3 in DNA: TGCGCCACCCGGACTACCCCGACAGATACGCAGTATTTT.

V and J are TRBV5-1 and TRBJ2-7, with TRBD1 matching 7 bases. Trimming took 0 bases from V and 12 from J; bases not matched to a gene: 12. Germline values: CDR1 SGHRS, CDR2 YFSETQ. This CDR3 has 14 amino acids. CDR3 DNA: TGCGCCAGCAGCTTGGTAGGCGACAGGGAGAAGGTGTACTTC. Encoded protein: CASSLVGDREKVYF. The entire variable domain, with the rest obtained from reference TRBV5-1 and TRBJ2-7, is as follows: KAGVTQTPRYLIKTRGQQVTLSCSPISGHRSVSWYQQTPGQGLQFLFEYFSETQRNKGNFPGRFSGRQFSNSRSEMNVSTLELGDSALYLCASSLVGDREKVYFGPGTRLTVT.